The T cell receptor beta chain under discussion was sequenced for a study of identical twins. Regarding the study as a whole: The presence of invariant MAIT and iNKT cells could partly confound analyses of zero-insertion sequences.

Template switching supplied a universal primer site; unique molecular identifiers were carried on the cDNA. One entry per CDR3 protein, called by TCRdb with MiXCR from the 5' RACE reads. The data contain approximately 220,000 distinct CDR3 sequences, 7.5% of them singletons. Germline CDR1 SGDLS, CDR2 YYNGEE. The CDR3 extends over 13 amino acids. The V gene lost 0 bases and the J gene lost 4 bases, with 7 bases spanning the gap. This clonotype showed up many times. Its cognate antigen is unknown. The same data also contributed to another study, on yellow fever vaccine responses in identical twins.

The sample was CD8+ T cells sorted from blood. The V call is TRBV9, the J call TRBJ1-1, with a weak D call TRBD1 (6 bases). This receptor was taken from a woman younger than 30 in good health. Here the CDR3 DNA reads TGTGCCAGCAGCGTAGGGGGGGCCACTGAAGCTTTCTTT. This sequence encodes CASSVGGATEAFF.